The 30 T cell receptor beta chains in this list originate from one sample, sequenced in a study of CXCR3-negative and CXCR3-positive naive CD8 T cells. Study-level points and caveats: The TRB CDR3s that CXCR3-positive naive cells carried were more hydrophobic than those of CXCR3-negative naive cells.

TRB cDNA was prepared as libraries by UMI-labeled 5' RACE. TCRdb reprocessed the 5' RACE reads, with one entry per CDR3 protein and no DNA. Across some 85,000 distinct CDR3 sequences, the top ten clones capture 0.5% to 0.6% of the sample. These receptors have no known antigen. Material for sequencing was naive CXCR3+ CD8+ T cells from blood. Described subset: CD45RO-CCR7+CD27+CD95- naive CD8+ T cells expressing CXCR3 (TNR3+). The source is a human donor in good health. Some clones in this sample may be carry-over from other donors' samples.

The chain recombines TRBV7-6 with TRBJ2-7; with no DNA, the TCRdb D assignment of TRBD2 cannot be verified. The CDR3 totals 14 residues. CDR1 is SGHVS and CDR2 is FNYEAQ in the germline V gene. The CDR3 loop is CASSGGDSSYEQYF.

The chain recombines TRBV21-1 with TRBJ2-7; TCRdb returns TRBD2, unconfirmable since there is no DNA. TRBV21-1 is a pseudogene. The CDR3 has 19 residues. The CDR3 spells CASSKWNHRALYQTYEQYF.

The rearrangement joins TRBV20-1 to TRBJ2-7. This CDR3 region has 14 residues. The germline gives CDR1 DFQATT, CDR2 SNEGSKA (reference sequence). CDR3: CSARNPTDSYEQYF.

The chain employs TRBV2 and TRBJ2-1. In germline, CDR1 is SNHLY, CDR2 FYNNEI. The CDR3 sequence is 12 residues long. CDR3 sequence: CASSEWHNEQFF. The full variable domain, with the rest looked up from reference TRBV2 and TRBJ2-1, is EPEVTQTPSHQVTQMGQEVILRCVPISNHLYFYWYRQILGQKVEFLVSFYNNEISEKSEIFDDQFSVERPDGSNFTLKIRSTKLEDSAMYFCASSEWHNEQFFGPGTRLTVL.

The chain recombines TRBV6-5 with TRBJ2-2; TCRdb lists TRBD2, though no DNA is available to test this call. Per the germline V gene, CDR1 is MNHEY and CDR2 is SVGAGI. The CDR3 has 15 amino acids. The CDR3 loop reads CASSTIGSYTGELFF.

V gene TRBV6-2 or TRBV6-3 combines with J gene TRBJ2-7; TCRdb names TRBD1, which stays unverified in the absence of DNA. Germline V gene sequence: CDR1 MNHEY, CDR2 SVGEGT. The CDR3 is made up of 15 amino acids. CDR3 amino acids: CASRGPTGPSYEQYF.

The genes are TRBV7-9 and TRBJ2-1; TCRdb selects TRBD1, and the lack of DNA leaves this call unchecked. Per the germline V gene, CDR1 is SEHNR and CDR2 is FQNEAQ (reference sequence). The CDR3 contains 14 residues. This chain's CDR3 is CASSFDRGDDEQFF.

The chain combines TRBV20-1 with TRBJ1-1; the TCRdb call, TRBD1, lacks DNA for checking. This CDR3 has 13 residues. Germline V CDR1 and CDR2: DFQATT, SNEGSKA (reference sequence). This chain's CDR3 is CSARPTGITEAFF.

The rearrangement links TRBV2 to TRBJ2-1; checking the TCRdb D call of TRBD1 is not possible without DNA. Germline CDR1 reads SNHLY; CDR2 reads FYNNEI. The length of the CDR3 is 12 residues. The CDR3: CASSSTGGVQFF.

The chain has TRBV4-1 and TRBJ2-1; TCRdb reports TRBD1, a call that lacks DNA to check it against. The CDR3 has 16 amino acids. Germline V gives CDR1 MGHRA, CDR2 YSYEKL. This chain's CDR3 is CASSQYPGQSYNEQFF.

The chain carries TRBV28 and TRBJ2-2; TCRdb designates TRBD1, a call that cannot be tested without DNA. Germline CDR1 is MDHEN and CDR2 is SYDVKM. CDR3 size: 16 residues. The CDR3 loop is CATGRQGAVVPGELFF.

The gene calls are TRBV5-1 and TRBJ2-2; TCRdb picks TRBD1, but there is no DNA to check that call. The CDR3 consists of 15 residues. Germline-derived CDR1 and CDR2 are SGHRS and YFSETQ. The CDR3 sequence is CASSLGQTDTGELFF.

The chain joins TRBV20-1 to TRBJ2-7; TCRdb's assignment of TRBD1 cannot be checked, as there is no DNA. The V gene's germline CDR1 is DFQATT and CDR2 SNEGSKA (reference sequence). CDR3 length: 13 residues. CDR3 in amino acids: CSARTGASYEQYF.

The gene calls are TRBV7-9 and TRBJ2-7; the D call from TCRdb, TRBD2, cannot be confirmed without DNA. Germline assignment: CDR1 SEHNR and CDR2 FQNEAQ (reference sequence). The CDR3 is 15 residues long. The CDR3 here is CASSLVAGTRSEQYF.

V gene TRBV20-1 combines with J gene TRBJ1-2; no DNA is available, so the TRBD1 call from TCRdb remains unchecked. The CDR3 spans 15 residues. From germline, CDR1 is DFQATT and CDR2 SNEGSKA (reference sequence). This CDR3 reads CSARAKLAPNYGYTF.

The chain is built from TRBV12-3 or TRBV12-4 and TRBJ1-4; TCRdb's assignment of TRBD1 cannot be checked, as there is no DNA. The CDR3 has 16 amino acids. Here the CDR3 reads CASSSNPRGGEEKLFF.

The V call is TRBV28, the J call TRBJ2-5; absent DNA, TCRdb's TRBD2 call cannot be checked. CDR3 length: 16 amino acids. Germline V gene sequence: CDR1 MDHEN, CDR2 SYDVKM. The CDR3 sequence is CASSPATSGNMETQYF.

The chain joins TRBV4-2 to TRBJ1-2. Per the germline V gene, CDR1 is LGHNA and CDR2 is YNFKEQ. The CDR3 sequence is 16 residues long. The CDR3 here is CASSQSLSIGDGGYTF.

The gene calls are TRBV6-5 and TRBJ2-1; there is no DNA to check the TCRdb D call of TRBD1. The CDR3 totals 12 residues. Germline values: CDR1 MNHEY, CDR2 SVGAGI. This chain's CDR3 is CASSSRVYEQFF.

The V gene is TRBV29-1, the J gene TRBJ2-7; without DNA, the TCRdb call of TRBD1 cannot be checked. Germline V gene sequence: CDR1 SQVTM, CDR2 ANQGSEA. CDR3 size: 17 residues. The CDR3 sequence is CSVEGFVGGPSLYEQYF.

The chain employs TRBV25-1 and TRBJ1-6. The CDR3 length is 16 residues. Looked up from germline, CDR1 is MGHDK and CDR2 is SYGVNS. The CDR3 sequence is CASSEYFWQGNSPLHF.

The chain uses TRBV2 and TRBJ2-7; TCRdb's D call of TRBD1 is untestable without DNA. The germline gives CDR1 SNHLY, CDR2 FYNNEI. The CDR3 has 14 amino acids. The CDR3 here is CASSEGQASYEQYF. Full variable domain (outside the CDR3, taken from reference TRBV2 and TRBJ2-7): EPEVTQTPSHQVTQMGQEVILRCVPISNHLYFYWYRQILGQKVEFLVSFYNNEISEKSEIFDDQFSVERPDGSNFTLKIRSTKLEDSAMYFCASSEGQASYEQYFGPGTRLTVT.

The chain has TRBV14 and TRBJ2-1. In germline, CDR1 is SGHDN, CDR2 FVKESK. This CDR3 has 14 residues. The CDR3 sequence: CASSQETGIKGQFF.

This chain links TRBV4-3 with TRBJ2-7; TCRdb outputs TRBD1, but without DNA this stays unchecked. The CDR3 loop spans 16 amino acids. Per the germline V gene, CDR1 is LGHNA and CDR2 is YSLEER. CDR3 region: CASSFGPGGASYEQYF.

The chain links TRBV7-3 to TRBJ2-1; TCRdb's D call of TRBD1 is untestable without DNA. CDR1 and CDR2 (germline): SGHTA, FQGTGA. The CDR3 contains 15 residues. CDR3 in amino acids: CASRLTGTGDNEQFF.

The rearrangement uses TRBV11-2 and TRBJ1-1. The germline V gene has CDR1 SGHAT and CDR2 FQNNGV. The CDR3 is 12 amino acids. The CDR3 sequence is CASSLRTAEAFF.

This chain joins TRBV28 and TRBJ2-7; the TCRdb call, TRBD1, lacks DNA for checking. There are 16 residues in the CDR3. Germline values: CDR1 MDHEN, CDR2 SYDVKM. CDR3 in amino acids: CASSLLDRGNQDEQYF.

V gene TRBV7-3 combines with J gene TRBJ2-3; TCRdb proposes TRBD2, but this gene call is untestable without DNA. CDR3 size: 13 residues. Germline CDR1 SGHTA, CDR2 FQGTGA. The CDR3 loop reads CASSPAGQDTQYF.

This sequence joins TRBV7-6 and TRBJ2-3. Germline loops: CDR1 SGHVS, CDR2 FNYEAQ. The CDR3 has 13 residues. The CDR3 spells CASSHTYTDTQYF.

The chain carries TRBV5-1 and TRBJ2-5; absent DNA, TCRdb's TRBD1 call cannot be checked. Germline V gives CDR1 SGHRS, CDR2 YFSETQ. The CDR3 is 16 amino acids. CDR3 region: CASSEDRELRGETQYF.